This passage covers 8 T cell receptor beta chains from one sample sequenced in a study of read filtering for tumor transcriptome and immune sequencing. Molecular barcoded adaptors covering alpha/delta and beta/gamma chains were used on approximately 400 ng RNA. TCRdb reprocessed the reads via MiXCR and lists one record per CDR3 protein. Here the sample spans more than 100,000 distinct CDR3 sequences, 13% being singletons. The sequenced material came from a population of CD138-negative cells sorted from bone marrow. These receptor sequences come from a donor aged 40 or over with multiple myeloma.

This clonotype appeared many times. V usage is TRBV20-1 and J usage is TRBJ2-7; 13 nucleotides align to TRBD2. The CDR3 is made up of 15 amino acids. V shed 6 bases, J shed 2 bases, and the junction held 7 bases outside the gene matches. In germline, CDR1 is DFQATT, CDR2 SNEGSKA (reference sequence). The CDR3 loop reads CSAPTSGRAPYEQYF. CDR3 DNA: TGCAGTGCACCAACTAGCGGGAGGGCCCCCTACGAGCAGTACTTC.

This clonotype was recorded many times. The DNA for the CDR3 is TGTGCCAGCAGGGGGACCTACGAGCAGTACTTC. It is translated as CASRGTYEQYF. The chain carries TRBV10-3 and TRBJ2-7; TRBD1 agrees at 7 bases. Germline V gene lookup returns CDR1 ENHRY and CDR2 SYGVKD. V shed 10 bases, J shed 2 bases, and the junction held 2 bases outside the gene matches. This CDR3 comprises 11 residues.

In its sample, this clonotype was seen many times. V usage is TRBV27 and J usage is TRBJ1-1; 10 positions agree with TRBD1. The CDR3 consists of 15 residues. V shed 5 bases and J 3 bases; nucleotides not matched to a gene: 6. Germline CDR1 MNHEY, CDR2 SMNVEV (reference sequence). CDR3: CASSPLGQGDTEAFF. In nucleotides, the CDR3 is TGTGCCAGCAGTCCCCTAGGACAGGGGGACACTGAAGCTTTCTTT.

The table lists this clonotype with many counts. The CDR3 nucleotides are TGCAGTGCTCGGGACAGGGGAACTGGAAACACCATATATTTT. Its translation: CSARDRGTGNTIYF. The chain has TRBV20-1 and TRBJ1-3, with 10 positions matching TRBD1. V gave up 5 bases and J gave up 2 bases; unmatched junction bases: 3. The germline CDR1 and CDR2 sequences are DFQATT and SNEGSKA (reference sequence). This CDR3 is 14 amino acids long.

The table lists this clonotype with many counts. The rearrangement links TRBV10-3 to TRBJ2-7, with 7 positions matching TRBD1. This CDR3 comprises 15 residues. Germline CDR1 is ENHRY and CDR2 is SYGVKD. V gave up 2 bases and J gave up 0 bases; unmatched junction bases: 4. The CDR3 region is CAISETGAPSYEQYF. DNA for the CDR3: TGTGCCATCAGTGAGACAGGGGCGCCCTCCTACGAGCAGTACTTC.

This clonotype was observed at least ten times. The chain combines TRBV12-3 or TRBV12-4 with TRBJ2-2, with 11 positions matching TRBD2. The V gene end was trimmed by 5 bases and the J gene end by 7 bases; junction bases not matched to a gene: 9. This CDR3 contains 16 residues. The CDR3: CASSLSGRAGVGELFF. CDR3 bases: TGTGCCAGCAGTCTTAGCGGGAGGGCCGGAGTCGGGGAGCTGTTTTTT.

V is TRBV20-1 and J is TRBJ2-1, with a weak D call TRBD1 (5 bases). Germline CDR1 reads DFQATT; CDR2 reads SNEGSKA (reference sequence). This CDR3 is 14 amino acids long. The CDR3 DNA reads TGCGATGCTTCCGGGCCCCTGGGGCACAATGAGCAGTTCTTC. Protein: CDASGPLGHNEQFF.

This clonotype was recorded at least ten times. J is TRBJ2-1 and V is TRBV9; D gene unclear. CDR3 size: 15 residues. The V gene's germline CDR1 is SGDLS and CDR2 YYNGEE. V dropped 0 bases and J dropped 0 bases, with 7 bases sitting between them. The CDR3 DNA reads TGTGCCAGCAGCGTAGACCCTAGCTCCTACAATGAGCAGTTCTTC. Protein product: CASSVDPSSYNEQFF. Based on the CDR3 plus reference TRBV9 and TRBJ2-1, the full variable domain is DSGVTQTPKHLITATGQRVTLRCSPRSGDLSVYWYQQSLDQGLQFLIQYYNGEERAKGNILERFSAQQFPDLHSELNLSSLELGDSALYFCASSVDPSSYNEQFFGPGTRLTVL.